This T cell receptor (beta chain) was captured in a study of Ad26.COV2.S vaccination and SARS-CoV-2 variants. Study-level background: Donor was assigned to the Ad26.COV2.S arm of trial COV1001. Dosing was one shot or two shots 56 days apart.

Sequenced by immunoSEQ multiplex PCR; TCRdb stores in-frame clones only, minus some. The sample shows 350,000 to 500,000 clones, 89% of them seen only once. Study-level points and caveats: Among vaccine recipients, spike-specific TCR breadth exceeded that of placebo recipients.

This sample's treatment: roughly 20 received Ad26.COV2.S at low or high dose, single or two shots; a few received placebo; per-sample allocation not given. The samples were gathered on day 63 after the first injection of vaccine or placebo. This vaccine is an Ad26 vector that expresses the Wuhan-strain SARS-CoV-2 spike. As concerns this clone: Its matching antigen is unknown.

The CDR3 has 14 amino acids. The V and J ends lost 5 bases and 8 bases, in that order; junction bases with no gene match: 9. Per germline, CDR1 GTSNPN and CDR2 SVGIG (reference sequence). The source was peripheral blood, collected in a trial of Ad26.COV2.S vaccine versus placebo. The origin of this receptor is a person between 18 and 65 years old who received the Ad26.COV2.S COVID-19 vaccine or a placebo. The rearrangement links TRBV30 to TRBJ1-4; 9 bases agree with TRBD1. The CDR3 nucleotides are TGTGCCTGGGCCCCCGGGACAGGGAGGGAAAAACTGTTTTTT. Protein sequence: CAWAPGTGREKLFF.